The present TCR beta chain was sequenced within a study of CXCR3-negative and CXCR3-positive naive CD8 T cells. Study-level background: The study obtained around 140 million TRB reads, about 1.5 +/- 0.3 million per library. General study points: CXCR3-positive naive cells carried more hydrophobic TRB CDR3s than CXCR3-negative naive cells did.

The CDR3 sequence is 15 residues long. Details on this clonotype: Its antigen remains unidentified.

TRB cDNA was prepared as libraries by UMI-labeled 5' RACE. TCRdb reanalyzed the 5' RACE reads, giving one entry per CDR3 protein sequence and no DNA. The sample table sets out 150,000 or so distinct CDR3 sequences. Sample: naive CXCR3+ CD8+ T cells from blood. Regarding subset: CD45RO-CCR7+CD27+CD95- naive CD8+ T cells expressing CXCR3 (TNR3+). The V and J genes are TRBV21-1 and TRBJ2-7; with no DNA, the TCRdb D assignment of TRBD1 cannot be verified. TRBV21-1 is listed as a pseudogene. This TCR was recovered from a human donor in good health. Some clones in this sample may be carry-over from other donors' samples. The CDR3 protein is CASSSGTGGVDEQYF.